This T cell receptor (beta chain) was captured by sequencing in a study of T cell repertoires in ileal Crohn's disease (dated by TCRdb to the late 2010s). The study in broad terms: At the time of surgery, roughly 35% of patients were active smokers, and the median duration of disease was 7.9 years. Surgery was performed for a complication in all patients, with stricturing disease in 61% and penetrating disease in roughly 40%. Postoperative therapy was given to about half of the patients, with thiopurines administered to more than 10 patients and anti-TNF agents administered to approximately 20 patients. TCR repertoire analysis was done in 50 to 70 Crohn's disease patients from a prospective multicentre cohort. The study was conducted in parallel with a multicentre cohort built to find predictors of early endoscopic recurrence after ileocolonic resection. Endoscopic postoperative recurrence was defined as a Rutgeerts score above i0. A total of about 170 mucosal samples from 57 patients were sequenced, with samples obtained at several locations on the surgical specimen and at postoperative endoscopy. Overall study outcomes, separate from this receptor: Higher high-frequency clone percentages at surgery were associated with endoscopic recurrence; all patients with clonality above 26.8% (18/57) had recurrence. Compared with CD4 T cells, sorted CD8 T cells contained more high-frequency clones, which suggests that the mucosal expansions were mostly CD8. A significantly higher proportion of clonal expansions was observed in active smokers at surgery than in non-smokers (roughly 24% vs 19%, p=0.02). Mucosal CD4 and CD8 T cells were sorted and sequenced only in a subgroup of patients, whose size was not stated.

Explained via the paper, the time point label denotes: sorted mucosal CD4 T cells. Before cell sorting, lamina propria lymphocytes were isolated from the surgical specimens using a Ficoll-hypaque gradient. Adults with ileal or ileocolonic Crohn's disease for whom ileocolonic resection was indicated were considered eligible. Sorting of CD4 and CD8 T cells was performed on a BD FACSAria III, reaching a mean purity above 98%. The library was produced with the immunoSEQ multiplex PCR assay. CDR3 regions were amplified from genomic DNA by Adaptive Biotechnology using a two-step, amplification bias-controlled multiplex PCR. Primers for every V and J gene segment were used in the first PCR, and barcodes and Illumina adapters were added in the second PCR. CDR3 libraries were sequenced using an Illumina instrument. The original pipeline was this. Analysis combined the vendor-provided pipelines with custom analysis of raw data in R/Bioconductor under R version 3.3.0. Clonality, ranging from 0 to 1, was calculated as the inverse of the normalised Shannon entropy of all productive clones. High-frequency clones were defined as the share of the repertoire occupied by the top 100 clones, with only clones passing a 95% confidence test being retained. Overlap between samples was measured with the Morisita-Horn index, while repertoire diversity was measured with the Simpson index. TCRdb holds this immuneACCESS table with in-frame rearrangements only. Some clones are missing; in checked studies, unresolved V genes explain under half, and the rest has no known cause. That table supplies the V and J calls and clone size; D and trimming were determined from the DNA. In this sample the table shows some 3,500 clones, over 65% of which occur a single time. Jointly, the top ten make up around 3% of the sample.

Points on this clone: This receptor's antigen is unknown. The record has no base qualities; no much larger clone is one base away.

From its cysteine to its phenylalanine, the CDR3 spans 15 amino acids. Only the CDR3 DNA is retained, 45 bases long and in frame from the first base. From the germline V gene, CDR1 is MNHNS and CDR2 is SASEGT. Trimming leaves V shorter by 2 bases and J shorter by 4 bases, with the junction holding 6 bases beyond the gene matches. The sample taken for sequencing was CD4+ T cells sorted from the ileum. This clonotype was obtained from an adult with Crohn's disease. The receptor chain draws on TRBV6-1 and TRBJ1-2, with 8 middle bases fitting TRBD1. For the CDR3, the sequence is CASSEITGGGYGYTF. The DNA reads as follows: TGTGCCAGCAGTGAAATTACAGGGGGTGGCTATGGCTACACCTTC.